This is a list of T cell receptor beta chains from one sample in a study of beta chain features in type 1 diabetes. The table came from immunoSEQ multiplex PCR; TCRdb's copy has only in-frame clones and leaves some out. The repertoire has roughly 150,000 clones, approximately 10% of them found once; the top ten carry around 2%. The sequenced sample was central memory CD4+ T cells from blood. The source of these receptors is a man between 18 and 29 years old in good health. The CDR3 runs from the conserved cysteine through the conserved F or W. The D gene is left open where the match is weak. Only some rows state a clone size, as once, few, many or a class for expanded clones.

>TRBJ2-1|TRBV7-2|-|few
TGTGCCAGCAGCTTTGGTTTGTCAGTAACAGCTTACAATGAGCAGTTCTTC
CASSFGLSVTAYNEQFF
>TRBJ2-6|TRBV5-1|TRBD1|few
TGCGCCAGCAGCCAGGGGGCCCACTCTGGGGCCAACGTCCTGACTTTC
CASSQGAHSGANVLTF
>TRBJ2-5|TRBV4-3|TRBD2|-
TGCGCCAGCAGCCAGCGACTAGCTAGTCAAGAGACCCAGTACTTC
CASSQRLASQETQYF
>TRBJ2-6|TRBV29-1|-|-
TGCAGCGTTGGTTCTGGGGCCAACGTCCTGACTTTC
CSVGSGANVLTF
>TRBJ2-5|TRBV29-1|TRBD2|few
TGCAGCGTTTTGGTCGGGGGGGCTCCCCAAGAGACCCAGTACTTC
CSVLVGGAPQETQYF
>TRBJ2-3|TRBV5-1|-|few
TGCGCCAGCAGCATCACAGATACGCAGTATTTT
CASSITDTQYF
>TRBJ2-5|TRBV5-1|-|-
TGCGCCAGCAGCTTGGCCTTAACGGGAGACTTACAAGAGACCCAGTACTTC
CASSLALTGDLQETQYF
>TRBJ2-1|TRBV25-1|TRBD2|many
TGTGCCAGCAGTGAATCCAGCGGGGGGAATTGGCATGAGCAGTTCTTC
CASSESSGGNWHEQFF
>TRBJ1-4|TRBV29-1|-|-
TGCAGCTTTGGACAGAGCTCTAGTGAAAAACTGTTTTTT
CSFGQSSSEKLFF
>TRBJ2-3|TRBV7-9|-|-
TGTGCCAGCAGCTTAGATCGTGGTGGGGGACGGTATTTT
CASSLDRGGGRYF
>TRBJ2-7|TRBV7-3|-|few
TGTGCCAGCAGCCCAAGGGGCGGACTTATGGTCTACGAGCAGTACTTC
CASSPRGGLMVYEQYF
>TRBJ2-7|TRBV18|-|few
TGTGCCAGCTCACCACGAGGCAGGGTGGGGGAGCAGTACTTC
CASSPRGRVGEQYF
>TRBJ2-1|TRBV29-1|TRBD1|-
TGCAGTCTGAGGGGGGACAGGGTTTACAATGAGCAGTTCTTC
CSLRGDRVYNEQFF
>TRBJ1-1|TRBV5-1|-|-
TGCGCCAGCAGCACCGACAGCAACACTGAAGCTTTCTTT
CASSTDSNTEAFF
>TRBJ2-7|TRBV4-2|-|-
TGTGCCAGCAGCCAAGATTGGCAGGGAGAGCAGTACTTC
CASSQDWQGEQYF
>TRBJ2-5|TRBV27|TRBD2|-
TGTGCCAGCAGTTCCCTGGGAGCGGGAGAGGAGACCCAGTACTTC
CASSSLGAGEETQYF
>TRBJ2-7|TRBV19|-|few
TGTGCCAGTAGTACCACAGGGCCCTACGAGCAGTACTTC
CASSTTGPYEQYF
>TRBJ2-5|TRBV4-1|-|-
TGCGCCAGCAGCCAAGGCTGGGGCGGACCCGTTCGGGAGACCCAGTACTTC
CASSQGWGGPVRETQYF
>TRBJ2-3|TRBV6-5|TRBD1|-
TGTGCCAGCAGTCGGGGACAGGGCACAGATACGCAGTATTTT
CASSRGQGTDTQYF
>TRBJ1-1|TRBV28|-|-
TGTGCCAGCAGCTCAGTGAACACTGAAGCTTTCTTT
CASSSVNTEAFF
>TRBJ2-1|TRBV6-1|TRBD2|few
TGTGCCAGCAGTGCCATGGGACTAGCGGGGGACAATGAGCAGTTCTTC
CASSAMGLAGDNEQFF
>TRBJ1-6|TRBV7-9|TRBD1|-
TGTGCCAGCAGCATTACGGGACAGAGGAATTCACCCCTCCACTTT
CASSITGQRNSPLHF
>TRBJ2-3|TRBV2|-|few
TGTGCCTGGGGGCGCGACAGAATCACAGATACGCAGTATTTT
CAWGRDRITDTQYF
>TRBJ2-7|TRBV9|-|few
TGTGCCAGCAGCGTGACGGCGACGGGAGTATACGAGCAGTACTTC
CASSVTATGVYEQYF
>TRBJ2-2|TRBV9|-|-
TGTGCCAGCAGCGCCATGGGCCACACCGGGGAGCTGTTTTTT
CASSAMGHTGELFF
>TRBJ2-3|TRBV27|TRBD2|-
TGTGCCAGCACCCGGAGCGGGACTAGCCGCACAGATACGCAGTATTTT
CASTRSGTSRTDTQYF
>TRBJ1-5|TRBV6-6|-|few
TGTGCCAGCAGTTCAACTTCGGGGCCTAGCAATCAGCCCCAGCATTTT
CASSSTSGPSNQPQHF
>TRBJ2-5|TRBV7-9|TRBD2|few
TGTGCCAGCAGCTTAGGTAGCGGGGGACAAGAGACCCAGTACTTC
CASSLGSGGQETQYF
>TRBJ2-7|TRBV5-1|TRBD1|-
TGCGCCAGCAGCACAATACAGGGGACCTCCTACGAGCAGTACTTC
CASSTIQGTSYEQYF
>TRBJ1-4|TRBV4-1|TRBD1|-
TGCGCCAGCAGCCAAGATTTGGCGACAGGGCCTGCAACTAATGAAAAACTGTTTTTT
CASSQDLATGPATNEKLFF
>TRBJ1-2|TRBV4-3|TRBD1|-
TGCGCCAGCAGCCAAGAAACCGGGACAGGTGGCTACACCTTC
CASSQETGTGGYTF
>TRBJ2-1|TRBV7-2|-|many
TGTGCCAGCAGCTTAGCGAATGAGCAGTTCTTC
CASSLANEQFF
>TRBJ2-1|TRBV7-2|TRBD2|-
TGTGCCAGCAGCTTGACTAGCGGGACTTACAATGAGCAGTTCTTC
CASSLTSGTYNEQFF
>TRBJ2-2|TRBV7-2|-|-
TGTGCCAGCAGTAGGAGGAACACCGGGGAGCTGTTTTTT
CASSRRNTGELFF
>TRBJ1-5|TRBV30|-|few
TGTGCCTGGAACCGGGGGGCCTACAATCAGCCCCAGCATTTT
CAWNRGAYNQPQHF
>TRBJ2-7|TRBV6-5|TRBD1|few
TGTGCCAGCAGACACGCCGGGACAGGGGGTTACGAGCAGTACTTC
CASRHAGTGGYEQYF
>TRBJ2-5|TRBV7-7|TRBD1|-
TGTGCCAGCAGCTTAGAGACAGGGACGGAGACCCAGTACTTC
CASSLETGTETQYF
>TRBJ1-5|TRBV18|-|few
TGTGCCAGCTCACCGGCGGATCGGCAGCCCCAGCATTTT
CASSPADRQPQHF
>TRBJ1-4|TRBV10-3|-|few
TGTGCCATCGGACGTACGGGAGCTAATGAAAAACTGTTTTTT
CAIGRTGANEKLFF
>TRBJ1-5|TRBV29-1|-|-
TGCAGCGTTGAGAACCGGGACGGACGCTCCAATCAGCCCCAGCATTTT
CSVENRDGRSNQPQHF
>TRBJ2-3|TRBV7-3|-|-
TGTGCCAGCAGACCCGGGATCGCAGGAGATACGCAGTATTTT
CASRPGIAGDTQYF